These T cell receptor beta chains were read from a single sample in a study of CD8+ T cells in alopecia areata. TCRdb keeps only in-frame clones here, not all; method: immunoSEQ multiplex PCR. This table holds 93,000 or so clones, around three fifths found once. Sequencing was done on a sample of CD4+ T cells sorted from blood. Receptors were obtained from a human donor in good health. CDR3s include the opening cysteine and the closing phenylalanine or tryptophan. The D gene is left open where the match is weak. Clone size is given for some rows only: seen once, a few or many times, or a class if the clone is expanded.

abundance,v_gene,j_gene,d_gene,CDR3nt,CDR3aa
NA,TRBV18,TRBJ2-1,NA,TGTGCCAGCTCACCTTTACAGAGTTCGGATGAGCAGTTCTTC,CASSPLQSSDEQFF
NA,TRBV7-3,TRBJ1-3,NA,TGTGCCAGCAGCTTAGGCGTTCAGGGGTCTGGAAACACCATATATTTT,CASSLGVQGSGNTIYF
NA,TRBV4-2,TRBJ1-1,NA,TGTGCCAGCAGCGGGGGGGCGGGTGAAGCTTTCTTT,CASSGGAGEAFF
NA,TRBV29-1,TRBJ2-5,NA,TGCAGCGTTGAATCTCCGGACAGGTTGGGGGGGACCCAGTACTTC,CSVESPDRLGGTQYF
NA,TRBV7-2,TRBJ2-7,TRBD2,TGTGCCAGCAGCTTTAGCGGGGGCCCGTACGAGCAGTACTTC,CASSFSGGPYEQYF
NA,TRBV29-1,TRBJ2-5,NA,TGCAGCGTTGAATCCTCGCGTATCGGGCAAGAGACCCAGTACTTC,CSVESSRIGQETQYF
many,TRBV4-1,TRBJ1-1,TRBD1,TGCGCCAGCAGCCAGGCGTACAGGGGACGGACTGAAGCTTTCTTT,CASSQAYRGRTEAFF
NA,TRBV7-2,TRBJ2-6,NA,TGTGCCACTTCGGCGGGAGGGGCCAACGTCCTGACTTTC,CATSAGGANVLTF
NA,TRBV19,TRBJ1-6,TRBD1,TGTGCCAGTAGTAGGACAGGGGATAATTCACCCCTCCACTTT,CASSRTGDNSPLHF
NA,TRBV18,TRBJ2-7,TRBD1,TGTGCCAGCTCACCGGGACAGGGACAAGTCGAGCAGTACTTC,CASSPGQGQVEQYF
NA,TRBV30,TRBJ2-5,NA,TGTGCCTGGAGCCCGGGCGGAAGGAACCAAGAGACCCAGTACTTC,CAWSPGGRNQETQYF
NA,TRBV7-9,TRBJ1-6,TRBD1,TGTGCCAGCAGCCCACGGGACAGGGGGTTGAATTCACCCCTCCACTTT,CASSPRDRGLNSPLHF
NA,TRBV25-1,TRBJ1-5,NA,TGTGCCAGCAGTGAATGGGCTTCCCATCAGCCCCAGCATTTT,CASSEWASHQPQHF
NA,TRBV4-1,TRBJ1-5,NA,TGCGCCAGCAGCCAAGATCGGCGGCAGCCCCAGCATTTT,CASSQDRRQPQHF
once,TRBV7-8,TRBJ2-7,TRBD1,TGTGCCAGCAGCGACCTTTACCGGGACAGCTCCTACGAGCAGTACTTC,CASSDLYRDSSYEQYF
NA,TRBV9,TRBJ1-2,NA,TGTGCCAGCAGCGTAGAAGGGGGGCCCTATGGCTACACCTTC,CASSVEGGPYGYTF
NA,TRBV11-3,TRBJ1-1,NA,TGTGCCAGCAGCTTGTTGGACAGACCGAACACTGAAGCTTTCTTT,CASSLLDRPNTEAFF
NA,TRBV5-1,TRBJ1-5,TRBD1,TGCGCCAGCAGCTTTACAGGGGAAGAGCAGCCCCAGCATTTT,CASSFTGEEQPQHF
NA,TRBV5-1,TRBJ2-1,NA,TGCGCCAGCAGCTTGGACGGAAGCTCCTACAATGAGCAGTTCTTC,CASSLDGSSYNEQFF
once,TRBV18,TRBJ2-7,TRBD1,TGTGCCAGCTCAGCTCGTCGGGACAGCTACGAGCAGTACTTC,CASSARRDSYEQYF
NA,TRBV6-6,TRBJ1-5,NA,TGTGCCAGCAGTAAAACCGGGTCCCCCAATCAGCCCCAGCATTTT,CASSKTGSPNQPQHF
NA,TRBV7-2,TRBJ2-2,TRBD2,TGTGCCAGCAGCTTAGCGCTAGCGGGGGGACAGCTGTTTTTT,CASSLALAGGQLFF
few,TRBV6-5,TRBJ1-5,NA,TGTGCCAGCAGTTCCTCGGGACTGAGCAATCAGCCCCAGCATTTT,CASSSSGLSNQPQHF
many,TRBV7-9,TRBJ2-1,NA,TGTGCCAGCAGCTTAGATCAGGGTGGGCAGTTCTTC,CASSLDQGGQFF
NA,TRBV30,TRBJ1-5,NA,TGTGCCTGGAGTTCTCCGGGACGGCCGAGCGGTCAGCCCCAGCATTTT,CAWSSPGRPSGQPQHF
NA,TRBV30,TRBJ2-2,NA,TGTGCCTGGAGTGTACACAGAACCGGGGAGCTGTTTTTT,CAWSVHRTGELFF
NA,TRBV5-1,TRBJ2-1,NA,TGCGCCAGCAGCTTGGTGCCCTACAATGAGCAGTTCTTC,CASSLVPYNEQFF
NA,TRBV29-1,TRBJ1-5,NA,TGCAGCGTTGGGGCCATCTATTCAAGCGGGAATCAGCCCCAGCATTTT,CSVGAIYSSGNQPQHF
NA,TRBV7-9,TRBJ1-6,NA,TGTGCCAGCAGTTTACAGGGTGGGGATTCACCCCTCCACTTT,CASSLQGGDSPLHF
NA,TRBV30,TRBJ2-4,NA,TGTGCCTGGAGCCCCAGAAACATTCAGTACTTC,CAWSPRNIQYF
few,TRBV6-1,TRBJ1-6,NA,TGTGCCAGCAGTGATGGGGCGGGAACGGATAATTCACCCCTCCACTTT,CASSDGAGTDNSPLHF
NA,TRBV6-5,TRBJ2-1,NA,TGTGCCAGCAGTACCCAGGGCGGGAAGTGGGATGAGCAGTTCTTC,CASSTQGGKWDEQFF
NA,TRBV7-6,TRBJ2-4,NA,TGTGCCAGCAGCGCCTCGTTAGCGACCAGGGGCCTAGCCAAAAACATTCAGTACTTC,CASSASLATRGLAKNIQYF
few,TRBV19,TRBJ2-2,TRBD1,TGTGCCAGTAGACGGGACAGGAACACCGGGGAGCTGTTTTTT,CASRRDRNTGELFF
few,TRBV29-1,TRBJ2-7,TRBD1,TGCAGCGGCGGACAGGCGCACGAGCAGTACTTC,CSGGQAHEQYF
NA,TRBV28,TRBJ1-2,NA,TGTGCCAGCAGCTCCCCGTCGAACTATGGCTACACCTTC,CASSSPSNYGYTF
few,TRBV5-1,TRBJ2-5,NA,TGCGCCAGCAGCTTGGGACGCCCCAACATCAGAGAGACCCAGTACTTC,CASSLGRPNIRETQYF
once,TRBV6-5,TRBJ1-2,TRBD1,TGTGCCAGCAGTAGGGGACAGGTTTATGGCTACACCTTC,CASSRGQVYGYTF
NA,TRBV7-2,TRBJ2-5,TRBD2,TGTGCCAGCAGCTTAGAACCTAGCGGGGGTGCGTACTTC,CASSLEPSGGAYF
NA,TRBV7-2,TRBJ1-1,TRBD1,TGTGCCAGCAGCTTAGGGGACAGGGCTTTTGACACTGAAGCTTTCTTT,CASSLGDRAFDTEAFF
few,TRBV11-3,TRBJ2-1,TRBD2,TGTGCCAGCAGCGTGAGTAGCGGGGGGAACCAGTTCTTC,CASSVSSGGNQFF
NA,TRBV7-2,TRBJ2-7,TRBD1,TGTGCCAGCAGCAATCGGACAGGCCCCACGTACTTC,CASSNRTGPTYF
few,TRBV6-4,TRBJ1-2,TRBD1,TGTGCCAGCAGCTTTGACAGGGATTCGAACTATGGCTACACCTTC,CASSFDRDSNYGYTF
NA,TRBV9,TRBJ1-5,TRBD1,TGTGCCAGCAGCCCCGGGACAGCTATCGATCAGCCCCAGCATTTT,CASSPGTAIDQPQHF
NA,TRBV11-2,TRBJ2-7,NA,TGTGCCAGCAGCTTAGACCTAGCAAGCGGCGAGCAGTACTTC,CASSLDLASGEQYF
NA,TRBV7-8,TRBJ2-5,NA,TGTGCCAGCAGCTTAGCCGGACGACACCAAGAGACCCAGTACTTC,CASSLAGRHQETQYF
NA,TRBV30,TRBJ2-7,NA,TGTGCCTGGAGTCCTTCCCTGGCAGGGGTTAGCTCCTACGAGCAGTACTTC,CAWSPSLAGVSSYEQYF
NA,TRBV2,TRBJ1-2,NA,TGTGCCAGCAAAGGGGGAGGCACCTTC,CASKGGGTF
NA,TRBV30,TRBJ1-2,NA,TGTGCCTGGAGTCCCCCGCCACTCTATGGCTACACCTTC,CAWSPPPLYGYTF
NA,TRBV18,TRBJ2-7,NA,TGTGCCAGCTCACCCGGGGCAAACTACGAGCAGTACTTC,CASSPGANYEQYF
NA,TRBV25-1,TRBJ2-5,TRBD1,TGTGCCAGCAGGACAGGGGGGGAGACCCAGTACTTC,CASRTGGETQYF
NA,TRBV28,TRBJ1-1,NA,TGTGCCAGCAGGGGGAACATGAACACTGAAGCTTTCTTT,CASRGNMNTEAFF
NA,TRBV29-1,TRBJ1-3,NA,TGCAGCGTTCAGAAGATGTCCGCCGGAAACACCATATATTTT,CSVQKMSAGNTIYF
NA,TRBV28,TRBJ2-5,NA,TGTGCCAGCAAAGGGTCACAGGGCCCCCAAGAGACCCAGTACTTC,CASKGSQGPQETQYF
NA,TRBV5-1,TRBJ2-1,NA,TGCGCCAGCAGCTTGGATGTGGGGGCGGCGAATGAGCAGTTCTTC,CASSLDVGAANEQFF
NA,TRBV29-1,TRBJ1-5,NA,TGCAGCGTTTTGGGGGGTTATAGCAATCAGCCCCAGCATTTT,CSVLGGYSNQPQHF
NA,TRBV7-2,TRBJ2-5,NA,TGTGCCAGCAGCTTTGGTTGGGGAAGAGGGCGGGAGACCCAGTACTTC,CASSFGWGRGRETQYF
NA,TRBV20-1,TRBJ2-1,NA,TGCAGTGCTAGAGTTAAAGACGAGCAGTTCTTC,CSARVKDEQFF
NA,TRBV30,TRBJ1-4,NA,TGTGCCTGGAGGGGAGGTGTGGGACCCGAAAAACTGTTTTTT,CAWRGGVGPEKLFF
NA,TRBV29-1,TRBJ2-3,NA,TGCAGCGTTCGAGGCAGGGGAGGCACAGATACGCAGTATTTT,CSVRGRGGTDTQYF